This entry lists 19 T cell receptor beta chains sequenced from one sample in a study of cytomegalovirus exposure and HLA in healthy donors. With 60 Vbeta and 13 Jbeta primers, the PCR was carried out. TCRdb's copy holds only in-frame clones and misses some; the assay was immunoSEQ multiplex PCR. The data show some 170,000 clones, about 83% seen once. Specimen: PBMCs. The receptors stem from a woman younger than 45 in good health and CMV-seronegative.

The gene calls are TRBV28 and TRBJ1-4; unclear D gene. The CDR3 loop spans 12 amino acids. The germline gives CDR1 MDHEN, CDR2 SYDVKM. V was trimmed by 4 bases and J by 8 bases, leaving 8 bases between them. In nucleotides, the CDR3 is TGTGCCAGCAGTTCCTTGTCGGAAAAACTGTTTTTT. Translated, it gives CASSSLSEKLFF.

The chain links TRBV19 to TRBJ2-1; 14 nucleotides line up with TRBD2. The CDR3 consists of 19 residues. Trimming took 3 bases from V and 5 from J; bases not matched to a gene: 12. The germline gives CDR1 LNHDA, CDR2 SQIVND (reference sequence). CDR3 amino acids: CASSIYPTSGRGVNNEQFF. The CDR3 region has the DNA TGTGCCAGTAGTATCTATCCGACTAGCGGGAGGGGTGTAAACAATGAGCAGTTCTTC.

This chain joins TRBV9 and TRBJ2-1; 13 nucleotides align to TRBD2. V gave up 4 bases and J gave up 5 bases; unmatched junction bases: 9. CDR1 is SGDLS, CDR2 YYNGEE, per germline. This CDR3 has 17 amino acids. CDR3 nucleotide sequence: TGTGCCAGCAGCTGGACTAGCGGGAGCCACTTAGACAATGAGCAGTTCTTC. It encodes CASSWTSGSHLDNEQFF.

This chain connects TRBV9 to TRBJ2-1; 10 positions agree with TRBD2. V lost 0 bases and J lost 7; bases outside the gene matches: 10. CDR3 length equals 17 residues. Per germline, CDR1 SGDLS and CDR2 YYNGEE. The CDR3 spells CASSVGLLAGGMNEQFF. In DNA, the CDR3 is TGTGCCAGCAGCGTAGGACTATTAGCGGGAGGAATGAATGAGCAGTTCTTC.

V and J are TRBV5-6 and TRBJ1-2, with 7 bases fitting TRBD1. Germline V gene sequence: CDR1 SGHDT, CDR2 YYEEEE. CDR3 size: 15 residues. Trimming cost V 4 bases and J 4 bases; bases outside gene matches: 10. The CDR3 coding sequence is TGTGCCAGCAGCCCCGGACAGGCCATGAGCTATGGCTACACCTTC. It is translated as CASSPGQAMSYGYTF.

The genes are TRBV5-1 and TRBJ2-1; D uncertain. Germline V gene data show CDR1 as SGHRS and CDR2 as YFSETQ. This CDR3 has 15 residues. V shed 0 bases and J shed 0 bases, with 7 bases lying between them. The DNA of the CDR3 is TGCGCCAGCAGCTTGGACCCCAGCTCCTACAATGAGCAGTTCTTC. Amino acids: CASSLDPSSYNEQFF.

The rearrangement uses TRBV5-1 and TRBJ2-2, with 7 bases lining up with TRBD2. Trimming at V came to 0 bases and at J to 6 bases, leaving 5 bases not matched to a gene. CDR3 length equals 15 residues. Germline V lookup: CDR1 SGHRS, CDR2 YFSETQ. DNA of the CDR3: TGCGCCAGCAGCTTGGTCCCAGGGAGGGCCGGGGAGCTGTTTTTT. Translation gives CASSLVPGRAGELFF. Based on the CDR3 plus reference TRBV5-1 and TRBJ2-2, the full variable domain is KAGVTQTPRYLIKTRGQQVTLSCSPISGHRSVSWYQQTPGQGLQFLFEYFSETQRNKGNFPGRFSGRQFSNSRSEMNVSTLELGDSALYLCASSLVPGRAGELFFGEGSRLTVL.

CDR3 DNA: TGTGCCAGCAGCACACCCGCAGGGATTCAGTACTTC. Residues: CASSTPAGIQYF. V gene TRBV7-2 combines with J gene TRBJ2-7, with D possibly being TRBD1 (5 bases). The CDR3 runs 12 residues. The germline gives CDR1 SGHTA, CDR2 FQGNSA. Trimming took off 5 bases at V and 10 bases at J, with 15 bases between the two ends.

Written as DNA, the CDR3 is TGCGCCAGCAGGCGCGGTGGACAAGAGACCCAGTACTTC. Amino acids: CASRRGGQETQYF. The rearrangement links TRBV5-1 to TRBJ2-5, with D uncertain. The CDR3 contains 13 residues. Trimming removed 5 bases at V and 2 bases at J, with 10 bases between. The germline CDR1 and CDR2 sequences are SGHRS and YFSETQ.

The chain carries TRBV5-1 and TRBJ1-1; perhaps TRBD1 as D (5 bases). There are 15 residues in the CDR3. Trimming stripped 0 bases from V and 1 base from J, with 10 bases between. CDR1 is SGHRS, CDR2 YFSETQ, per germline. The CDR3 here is CASSLGDLPNTEAFF. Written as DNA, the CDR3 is TGCGCCAGCAGCTTGGGGGACTTACCGAACACTGAAGCTTTCTTT.

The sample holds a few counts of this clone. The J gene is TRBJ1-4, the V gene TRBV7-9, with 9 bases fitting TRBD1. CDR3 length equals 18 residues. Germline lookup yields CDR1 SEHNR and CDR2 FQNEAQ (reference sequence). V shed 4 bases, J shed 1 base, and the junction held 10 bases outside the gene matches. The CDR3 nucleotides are TGTGCCAGCAGCTCGGGGACAGGGTGGGGTAGAACTAATGAAAAACTGTTTTTT. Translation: CASSSGTGWGRTNEKLFF.

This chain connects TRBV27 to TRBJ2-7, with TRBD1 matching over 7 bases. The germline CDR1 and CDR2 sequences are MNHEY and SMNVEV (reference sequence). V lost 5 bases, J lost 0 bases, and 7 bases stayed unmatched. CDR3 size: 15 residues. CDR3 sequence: CASSAAGTASYEQYF. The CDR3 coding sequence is TGTGCCAGCAGTGCCGCCGGGACAGCCTCCTACGAGCAGTACTTC.

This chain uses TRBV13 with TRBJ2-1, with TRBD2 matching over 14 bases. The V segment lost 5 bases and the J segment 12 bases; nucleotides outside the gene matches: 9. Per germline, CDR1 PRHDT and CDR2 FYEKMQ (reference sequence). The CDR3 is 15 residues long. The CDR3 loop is CASSPGLAGAPGQFF. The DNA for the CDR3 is TGTGCCAGCAGCCCGGGACTAGCGGGGGCCCCTGGGCAGTTCTTC.

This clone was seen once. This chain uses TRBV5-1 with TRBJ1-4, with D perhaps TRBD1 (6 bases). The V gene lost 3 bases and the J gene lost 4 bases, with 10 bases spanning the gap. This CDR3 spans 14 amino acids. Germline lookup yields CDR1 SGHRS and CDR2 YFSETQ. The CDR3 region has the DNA TGCGCCAGCAGCTGGCAGGGGATTAATGAAAAACTGTTTTTT. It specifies CASSWQGINEKLFF.

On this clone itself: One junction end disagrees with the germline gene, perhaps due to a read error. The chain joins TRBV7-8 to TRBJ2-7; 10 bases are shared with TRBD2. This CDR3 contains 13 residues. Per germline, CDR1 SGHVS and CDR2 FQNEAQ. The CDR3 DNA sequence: TGTGCCAGCAGGTTAGCGGGAGGAAGCGAGCAGTACTTC. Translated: CASRLAGGSEQYF. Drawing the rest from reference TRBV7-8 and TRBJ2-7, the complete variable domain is GAGVSQSPRYKVAKRGQDVALRCDPISGHVSLFWYQQALGQGPEFLTYFQNEAQLDKSGLPSDRFFAERPEGSVSTLKIQRTQQEDSAVYLCASRLAGGSEQYFGPGTRLTVT.

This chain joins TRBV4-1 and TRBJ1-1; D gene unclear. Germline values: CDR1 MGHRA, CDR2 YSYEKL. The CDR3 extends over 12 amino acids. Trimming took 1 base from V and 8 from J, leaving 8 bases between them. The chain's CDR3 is CASSQGTEEAFF. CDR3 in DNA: TGCGCCAGCAGCCAAGGAACCGAGGAAGCTTTCTTT.

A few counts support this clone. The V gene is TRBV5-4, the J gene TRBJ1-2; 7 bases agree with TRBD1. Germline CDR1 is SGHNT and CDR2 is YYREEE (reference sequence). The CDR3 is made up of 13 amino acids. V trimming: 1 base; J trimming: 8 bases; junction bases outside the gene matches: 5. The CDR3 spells CASSLPGQVGYTF. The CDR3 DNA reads TGTGCCAGCAGCTTGCCCGGACAGGTCGGCTACACCTTC. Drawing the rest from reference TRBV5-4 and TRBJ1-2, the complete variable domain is ETGVTQSPTHLIKTRGQQVTLRCSSQSGHNTVSWYQQALGQGPQFIFQYYREEENGRGNFPPRFSGLQFPNYSSELNVNALELDDSALYLCASSLPGQVGYTFGSGTRLTVV.

CDR3 region: CASSLTGTGADNEQFF. CDR3 in DNA: TGTGCCAGCAGCTTAACGGGAACAGGGGCCGACAATGAGCAGTTCTTC. The genes are TRBV7-3 and TRBJ2-1; 7 bases match TRBD1. The CDR3 has 16 residues. The germline gives CDR1 SGHTA, CDR2 FQGTGA. V lost 0 bases and J lost 5; bases outside the gene matches: 7.

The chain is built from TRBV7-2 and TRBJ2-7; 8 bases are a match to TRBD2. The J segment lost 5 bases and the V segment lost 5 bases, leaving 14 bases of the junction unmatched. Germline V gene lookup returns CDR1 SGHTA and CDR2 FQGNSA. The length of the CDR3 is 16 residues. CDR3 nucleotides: TGTGCCAGCAGCCCCTATTGGGCGGGGGGCACGGACGAGCAGTACTTC. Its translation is CASSPYWAGGTDEQYF.